This T cell receptor beta chain was observed in a study of cytomegalovirus exposure and HLA in healthy donors. Remarks on this clone: What it recognizes is unknown.

It was with 60 Vbeta and 13 Jbeta primers that the PCR ran. Original methodology: Tens of millions of unique TCR beta chains, roughly 11 million of them shared, were counted by a later analysis. Sequencing was performed with immunoSEQ multiplex PCR; in TCRdb, only in-frame clones are kept and a portion is missing. For V, J and clone size, that table is used; D and trimming come from the DNA. The data contain 210,000 or so clones, approximately 79% of them singletons. Study-wide points: As a later analysis revealed, the rate of TCR association differed by HLA locus, with DRB1 most and HLA-C fewest. Later, an analysis showed that TCR beta chains associated with HLA were more clonally expanded than others that were equally common. In an earlier analysis, productive rearrangement rates for most beta V segments clustered near 87% or 30%.

J lost 6 bases, V lost 3 bases, and 12 bases had no gene match. This CDR3 region has 19 residues. The germline gives CDR1 SGHNT, CDR2 YYREEE (reference sequence). The TCR was taken from a man between 18 and 35 years old in good health and CMV-seronegative. Sequenced material: PBMCs. This rearrangement joins TRBV5-4 to TRBJ2-2; 15 nucleotides align to TRBD2. The CDR3 is CASSSSGLAGGYLAGELFF. CDR3 bases: TGTGCCAGCAGCTCTTCTGGACTAGCGGGAGGGTACCTGGCCGGGGAGCTGTTTTTT.